One sample yielded the 17 T cell receptor beta chains listed below, sequenced in a study of cytotoxic CD8 clonotypes in ibrutinib-treated CLL. Sequencing was performed with immunoSEQ multiplex PCR; in TCRdb, only in-frame clones are kept and a portion is missing. This sample has around 250,000 clones, with around 70% found just once. The sequencing used PBMCs, collected after 24 months of ibrutinib treatment. Source of these receptors: a human donor with chronic lymphocytic leukemia.

In its sample, this clone was seen a few times. This rearrangement joins TRBV4-2 to TRBJ1-1; possible D gene TRBD1, 5 bases. Germline V gives CDR1 LGHNA, CDR2 YNFKEQ. Deletions cut 3 bases from V and 6 bases from J, with 14 bases between. This CDR3 has 14 residues. The CDR3 nucleotides are TGTGCCAGCAGCCATCACGAGCGGGGGGCTGAAGCTTTCTTT. Its protein is CASSHHERGAEAFF.

The chain carries TRBV20-1 and TRBJ2-3; D unresolved. The germline V gene encodes CDR1 DFQATT and CDR2 SNEGSKA (reference sequence). Trimming took off 4 bases at V and 7 bases at J, with 9 bases between the two ends. The CDR3 extends over 11 amino acids. The CDR3, as DNA: TGCAGTGCTAACATTCCGAATACGCAGTATTTT. As protein: CSANIPNTQYF.

The rearrangement uses TRBV30 and TRBJ1-5; D is undetermined. V dropped 0 bases and J dropped 4 bases, with 7 bases sitting between them. This CDR3 spans 13 amino acids. Germline V CDR1 and CDR2: GTSNPN, SVGIG (reference sequence). Written as DNA, the CDR3 is TGTGCCTGGAGTGTAACAGCTAATCAGCCCCAGCATTTT. Translation: CAWSVTANQPQHF.

The sample holds a few counts of this clone. The chain has TRBV9 and TRBJ1-2, with D maybe TRBD1 (6 bases). V lost 4 bases to trimming and J lost 8 bases, with 21 bases between them. The CDR3 runs to 15 residues. Germline V lookup: CDR1 SGDLS, CDR2 YYNGEE. The CDR3 nucleotides read TGTGCCAGCAGCACCGAGTCTCTCCTAACAGGGGGCTACACCTTC. Residues: CASSTESLLTGGYTF.

A few counts support this clone. V is TRBV9 and J is TRBJ1-4; D is unresolved. CDR3 length: 14 residues. The ends were cut back, 2 bases at V and 0 bases at J, with 5 bases in the middle. The V gene's germline CDR1 is SGDLS and CDR2 YYNGEE. The CDR3 protein is CASSVNPTNEKLFF. In DNA form, the CDR3 reads TGTGCCAGCAGCGTCAACCCAACTAATGAAAAACTGTTTTTT.

Of note for this clone: The sample has other DNA sequences that encode this CDR3 too. The chain recombines TRBV20-1 with TRBJ2-7; D is unresolved. The CDR3 runs to 10 residues. V was pared by 3 bases and J by 4 bases, with 4 bases between. CDR1 and CDR2 from the germline V gene are DFQATT and SNEGSKA (reference sequence). CDR3 in amino acids: CSASPYEQYF. Here the CDR3 DNA reads TGCAGTGCTAGTCCTTACGAGCAGTACTTC.

The rearrangement links TRBV11-2 to TRBJ1-4; D call uncertain. V shed 5 bases and J shed 0 bases, with 10 bases lying between them. The germline gives CDR1 SGHAT, CDR2 FQNNGV. The CDR3 extends over 15 amino acids. CDR3 bases: TGTGCCAGCAGCCCAGGACCGGCAACTAATGAAAAACTGTTTTTT. As protein: CASSPGPATNEKLFF.

In its sample, this clone was seen once. The rearrangement links TRBV6-5 to TRBJ2-1; D remains ambiguous. The CDR3 has 14 residues. Germline CDR1 MNHEY, CDR2 SVGAGI. V lost 7 bases, J lost 6 bases, and 16 bases lay in between. CDR3 amino acids: CASTTWSSLNEQFF. The CDR3 nucleotides are TGTGCCAGCACCACCTGGAGTAGCCTCAATGAGCAGTTCTTC.

This clone was counted between two and nine times. The chain has TRBV19 and TRBJ1-5, with TRBD1 matching over 7 bases. The CDR3 totals 13 residues. In germline, CDR1 is LNHDA, CDR2 SQIVND (reference sequence). Trimming removed 7 bases from V and 5 bases from J; junction bases left unmatched: 5. The CDR3 region is CASNDRDDQPQHF. DNA for the CDR3: TGTGCCAGTAACGACAGGGATGATCAGCCCCAGCATTTT. Supplemented by reference TRBV19 and TRBJ1-5, the full variable domain reads DGGITQSPKYLFRKEGQNVTLSCEQNLNHDAMYWYRQDPGQGLRLIYYSQIVNDFQKGDIAEGYSVSREKKESFPLTVTSAQKNPTAFYLCASNDRDDQPQHFGDGTRLSIL.

The chain is built from TRBV5-4 and TRBJ2-6; weak D call: TRBD2 (7 bases). The CDR3 has 17 residues. V was trimmed by 0 bases and J by 6 bases, leaving 16 bases between them. Germline assignment: CDR1 SGHNT and CDR2 YYREEE (reference sequence). The DNA of the CDR3 is TGTGCCAGCAGCTTGGAGGGGGGGCCGGTAATGGCCAACGTCCTGACTTTC. Amino acid sequence: CASSLEGGPVMANVLTF.

V gene TRBV13 combines with J gene TRBJ1-2; TRBD1 might be the D (5 bases). In germline, CDR1 is PRHDT, CDR2 FYEKMQ (reference sequence). Between the trimmed V and J ends, which lost 1 base and 6 bases, there was a span of 12 bases. The CDR3 contains 14 residues. CDR3 sequence reads: CASSLEGREDGYTF. DNA of the CDR3: TGTGCCAGCAGCTTAGAGGGCAGGGAAGATGGCTACACCTTC.

This chain uses TRBV7-8 with TRBJ1-1; maybe TRBD1 (5 bases). The CDR3 is 16 residues long. Per germline, CDR1 SGHVS and CDR2 FQNEAQ. Between the trimmed V and J ends, which lost 3 bases and 7 bases, there was a span of 21 bases. For the CDR3, the DNA is TGTGCCAGCAGCTTTGGCCCAGATCCGGTAAGGGGTGAAGCTTTCTTT. Its translation: CASSFGPDPVRGEAFF.

This chain connects TRBV30 to TRBJ2-7; no clear D gene. This CDR3 region has 11 residues. Trimming pared 4 bases from V and 0 bases from J, leaving 4 bases between. Germline CDR1 GTSNPN, CDR2 SVGIG (reference sequence). The CDR3 region is CAWTASYEQYF. The CDR3 DNA is TGTGCCTGGACAGCCTCCTACGAGCAGTACTTC.

This chain connects TRBV6-1 to TRBJ1-5; tentatively, D is TRBD1 (5 bases). The CDR3 is 15 amino acids. Germline V gene data show CDR1 as MNHNS and CDR2 as SASEGT. V gave up 2 bases and J gave up 3 bases, with 11 bases separating them. CDR3 in DNA: TGTGCCAGCAGTGAATTGCACAGGCTCAATCAGCCCCAGCATTTT. This codes for CASSELHRLNQPQHF.

This clone was seen only a few times. This chain connects TRBV19 to TRBJ2-7; 12 bases match TRBD2. The CDR3 runs to 16 residues. Germline values: CDR1 LNHDA, CDR2 SQIVND (reference sequence). Trimming cost V 6 bases and J 0 bases; bases outside gene matches: 6. CDR3 region: CASSPSTSGSSYEQYF. For the CDR3, the DNA is TGTGCCAGTAGCCCATCGACTAGCGGGAGCTCCTACGAGCAGTACTTC.

Only one count was recorded for this clone. The chain carries TRBV27 and TRBJ2-1; D perhaps matches TRBD2 (5 bases). The length of the CDR3 is 14 residues. V was cut by 4 bases and J by 2 bases, with 9 bases left in between. Per germline, CDR1 MNHEY and CDR2 SMNVEV (reference sequence). As DNA, the CDR3 is TGTGCCAGCAGTTCCGGCGGGCCCTACAATGAGCAGTTCTTC. Translated: CASSSGGPYNEQFF.

This CDR3 reads CSAWKLTEAFF. CDR3 coding DNA: TGCAGTGCCTGGAAACTCACTGAAGCTTTCTTT. The genes are TRBV20-1 and TRBJ1-1; D gene ambiguous. The germline V gene has CDR1 DFQATT and CDR2 SNEGSKA (reference sequence). V shed 6 bases and J shed 4 bases, with 9 bases lying between them. This CDR3 comprises 11 residues.